This TCR beta chain was retrieved from a study of beta chain features in type 1 diabetes. Study context: Age, gender and cell yields were alike across patients and healthy donors.

The entirety of the isolated RNA underwent reverse transcription, so expressed TCRB transcripts were sequenced. Profiled with immunoSEQ multiplex PCR; TCRdb holds only in-frame clones, not every one. The sample records roughly 130,000 clones, around 17% being singletons. In the case of this clone: Its antigen remains unknown.

The germline gives CDR1 SQVTM, CDR2 ANQGSEA. The CDR3 is 14 amino acids. The germline V and J ends were trimmed by 5 bases and 2 bases, with 13 bases remaining between them. The collection from each donor was one heparinised blood draw averaging around 120 mL. Notes on the study in general: TCRB CDR3s were moderately but significantly shorter in Type 1 diabetes patients in all four CD4+ subsets. An over-representation of cells with high TCR expression could result from cDNA sequencing.

The genes are TRBV29-1 and TRBJ1-3; D is ambiguous. The sequence derives from a young man with type 1 diabetes. The sample was central memory CD4+ T cells from blood. CDR3 coding DNA: TGCAGCGTTACGACTACCTTCCCTGGAAACACCATATATTTT. The encoded protein is CSVTTTFPGNTIYF.